These 2 T cell receptor beta chains were sequenced from one sample in a study of blood T cell repertoires in COVID-19. Sequencing used immunoSEQ multiplex PCR; TCRdb keeps in-frame clones, though not all of them. This sample has 100,000 to 150,000 clones, with about 83% found just once. Sequencing used peripheral blood. The receptors come from a man older than 75 with active or convalescent COVID-19.

The rearrangement links TRBV6-2 or TRBV6-3 to TRBJ2-7; tentatively, D is TRBD1 (5 bases). Trimming took off 6 bases at V and 0 bases at J, with 15 bases between the two ends. This CDR3 contains 15 residues. The germline gives CDR1 MNHEY, CDR2 SVGEGT. This CDR3 is CASSLTGAASYEQYF. For the CDR3, the DNA is TGTGCCAGCAGCCTGACTGGGGCGGCCTCCTACGAGCAGTACTTC.

The rearrangement joins TRBV5-1 to TRBJ2-5; the D is unclear. The CDR3 sequence is 14 residues long. Trimming shortened V by 0 bases and J by 3 bases, and 9 bases separated the two germline ends. Per the germline V gene, CDR1 is SGHRS and CDR2 is YFSETQ. The CDR3, as DNA: TGCGCCAGCAGCTTGGATGGCCGGGAAGAGACCCAGTACTTC. The encoded protein is CASSLDGREETQYF.